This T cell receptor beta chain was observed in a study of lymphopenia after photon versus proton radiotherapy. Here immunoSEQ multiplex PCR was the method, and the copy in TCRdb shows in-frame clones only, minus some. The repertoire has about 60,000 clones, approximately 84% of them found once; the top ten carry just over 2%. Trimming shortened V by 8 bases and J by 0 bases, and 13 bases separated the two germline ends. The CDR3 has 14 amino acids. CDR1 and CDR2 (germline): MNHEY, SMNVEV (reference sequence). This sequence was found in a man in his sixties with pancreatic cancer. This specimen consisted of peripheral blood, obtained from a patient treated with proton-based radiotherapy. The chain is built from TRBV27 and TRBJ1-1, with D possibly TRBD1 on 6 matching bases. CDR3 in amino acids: CASWGHGMNTEAFF. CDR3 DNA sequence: TGTGCCAGCTGGGGGCATGGTATGAACACTGAAGCTTTCTTT.